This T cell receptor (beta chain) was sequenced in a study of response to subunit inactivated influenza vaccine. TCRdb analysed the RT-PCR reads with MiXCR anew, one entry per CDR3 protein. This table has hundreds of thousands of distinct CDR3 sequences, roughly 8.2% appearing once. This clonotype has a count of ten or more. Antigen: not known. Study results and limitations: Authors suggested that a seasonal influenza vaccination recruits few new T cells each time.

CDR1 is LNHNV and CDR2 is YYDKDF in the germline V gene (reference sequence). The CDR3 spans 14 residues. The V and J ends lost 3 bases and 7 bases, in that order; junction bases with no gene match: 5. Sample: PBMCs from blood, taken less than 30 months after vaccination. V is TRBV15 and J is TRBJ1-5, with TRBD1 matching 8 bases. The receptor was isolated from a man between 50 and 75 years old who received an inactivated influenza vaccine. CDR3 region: CATSSFRGQQPQHF. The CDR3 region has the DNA TGTGCCACCAGCAGCTTCAGGGGGCAACAGCCCCAGCATTTT.